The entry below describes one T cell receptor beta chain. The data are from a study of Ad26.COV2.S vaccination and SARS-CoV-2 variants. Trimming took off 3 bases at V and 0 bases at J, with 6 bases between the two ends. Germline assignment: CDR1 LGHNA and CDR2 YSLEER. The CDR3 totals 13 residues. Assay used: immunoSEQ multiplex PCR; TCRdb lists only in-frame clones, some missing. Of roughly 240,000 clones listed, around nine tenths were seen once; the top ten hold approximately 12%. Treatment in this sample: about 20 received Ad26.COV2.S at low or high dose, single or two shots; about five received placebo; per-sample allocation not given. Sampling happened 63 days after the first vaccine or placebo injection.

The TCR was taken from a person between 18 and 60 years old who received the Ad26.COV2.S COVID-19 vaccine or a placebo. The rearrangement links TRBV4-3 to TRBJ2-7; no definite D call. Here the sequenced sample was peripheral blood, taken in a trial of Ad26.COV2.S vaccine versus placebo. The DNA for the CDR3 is TGCGCCAGCAGCCAGGCCCGCTCCTACGAGCAGTACTTC. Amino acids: CASSQARSYEQYF.